Listed below are T cell receptor beta chains from one sample, sequenced in a study of blood T cell repertoires in COVID-19. Generated by immunoSEQ multiplex PCR, the TCRdb table keeps only in-frame clones and is missing some. The sample shows over 100,000 clones, over 60% of them seen only once. Sequencing used peripheral blood. These receptor sequences come from a woman of 80 years or more with acute or convalescent COVID-19. CDR3s include the opening cysteine and the closing phenylalanine or tryptophan. A D gene is named only where the DNA matches it firmly. Size is omitted from some rows. Given values are once, few, many or a class for expanded clones.

V gene	D gene	J gene	clone size	CDR3 protein	CDR3 DNA
TRBV7-8	-	TRBJ2-1	once	CASSSSAGKQFF	TGTGCCAGCAGCTCGTCAGCGGGCAAGCAGTTCTTC
TRBV4-2	TRBD2	TRBJ2-1	-	CASSQDYGGYNEQFF	TGTGCCAGCAGCCAAGATTACGGGGGGTACAATGAGCAGTTCTTC
TRBV7-2	-	TRBJ1-5	-	CASSQGLDRPQHF	TGTGCCAGCAGTCAGGGTTTAGATCGGCCCCAGCATTTT
TRBV23-1	-	TRBJ2-6	-	CASVQPGHRSGANVLTF	TGCGCCAGCGTACAACCGGGACACCGCTCTGGGGCCAACGTCCTGACTTTC
TRBV5-5	-	TRBJ1-6	-	CASSREGTSPLHF	TGTGCCAGCAGCCGGGAGGGAACTTCACCCCTCCACTTT
TRBV6-2/TRBV6-3	-	TRBJ2-2	-	CASSYSRDVGTGELFF	TGTGCCAGCAGTTACTCGAGGGATGTCGGCACCGGGGAGCTGTTTTTT
TRBV21-1	-	TRBJ1-6	few	CAPGGRDHSPLHF	TGTGCCCCGGGGGGCAGGGACCATTCACCCCTCCACTTT
TRBV18	TRBD2	TRBJ2-1	-	CASSPRVSGKNEQFF	TGTGCCAGCTCACCAAGGGTTAGCGGGAAAAATGAGCAGTTCTTC
TRBV12-3/TRBV12-4	-	TRBJ1-5	-	CASREVGERPQHF	TGTGCCAGCAGGGAGGTTGGTGAGAGGCCCCAGCATTTT
TRBV9	TRBD2	TRBJ2-7	-	CASSVGSSGDYEQYF	TGTGCCAGCAGCGTAGGGTCTAGCGGAGACTACGAGCAGTACTTC
TRBV7-9	-	TRBJ2-1	once	CASSLAYTNLRIYNEQFF	TGTGCCAGCAGCTTAGCGTACACTAACTTGCGGATTTACAATGAGCAGTTCTTC
TRBV9	TRBD1	TRBJ1-3	-	CASSVRQGASGNTIYF	TGTGCCAGCAGCGTACGACAGGGGGCTTCTGGAAACACCATATATTTT
TRBV19	-	TRBJ2-5	-	CASSRILTGAQETQYF	TGTGCCAGTAGTAGGATCCTAACGGGAGCTCAAGAGACCCAGTACTTC
TRBV27	TRBD1	TRBJ1-2	-	CASSLSRGSDGYTF	TGTGCCAGCAGTTTAAGCAGGGGGAGTGATGGCTACACCTTC
TRBV7-8	-	TRBJ2-7	-	CASSFSTDEQYF	TGTGCCAGCAGCTTTAGCACGGACGAGCAGTACTTC
TRBV18	-	TRBJ1-4	-	CASSSNTVATNEKLFF	TGTGCCAGCTCATCAAATACGGTGGCAACTAATGAAAAACTGTTTTTT
TRBV27	-	TRBJ1-5	few	CASSLFRGDQPQHF	TGTGCCAGCAGTTTATTCCGGGGGGATCAGCCCCAGCATTTT
TRBV18	-	TRBJ1-5	-	CASSPEDNQPQHF	TGTGCCAGCTCACCCGAGGACAATCAGCCCCAGCATTTT